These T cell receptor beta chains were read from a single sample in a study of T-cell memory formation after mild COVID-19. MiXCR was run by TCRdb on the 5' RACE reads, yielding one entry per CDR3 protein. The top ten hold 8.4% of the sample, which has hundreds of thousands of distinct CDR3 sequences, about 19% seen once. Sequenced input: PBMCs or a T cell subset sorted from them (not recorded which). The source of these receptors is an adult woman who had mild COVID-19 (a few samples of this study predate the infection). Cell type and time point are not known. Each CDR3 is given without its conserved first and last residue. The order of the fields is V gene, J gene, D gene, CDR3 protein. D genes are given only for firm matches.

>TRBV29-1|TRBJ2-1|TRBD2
SAHGVAGAVDEQF
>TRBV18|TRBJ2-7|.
ASSPMAGGGYEQY
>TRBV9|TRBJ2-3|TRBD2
ASSSSGVSTDTQY
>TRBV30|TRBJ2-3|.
ALWVGRSITDTQY
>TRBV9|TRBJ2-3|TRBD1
ASSVAGTGVDTQY
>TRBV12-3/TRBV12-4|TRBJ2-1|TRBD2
ASSFRDSGGNEQF
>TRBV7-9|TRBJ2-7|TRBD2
ASSQTSGSYEQY
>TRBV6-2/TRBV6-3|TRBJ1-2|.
ASTSNSGYGYT
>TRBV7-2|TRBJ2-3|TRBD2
ASSFRGEGITDTQY
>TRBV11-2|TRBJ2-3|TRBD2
ASSRTSRDTDTQY
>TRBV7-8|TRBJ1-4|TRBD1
ASSSGTGVATNEKLF
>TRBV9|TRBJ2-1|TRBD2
ASSATSGPSNEQF
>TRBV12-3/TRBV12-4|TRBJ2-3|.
ASSFRSKGDTQY
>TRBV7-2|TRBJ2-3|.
ASSSDRPTDTQY
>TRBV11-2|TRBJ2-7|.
ASSSTGTLAYEQY
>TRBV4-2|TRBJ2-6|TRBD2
ASSQPGLAGETGANVLT
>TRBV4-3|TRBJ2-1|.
ASSWSTFSYNEQF
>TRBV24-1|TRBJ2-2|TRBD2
ATSRALAGDTGELF
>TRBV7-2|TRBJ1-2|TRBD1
ASSPGTVANYGYT
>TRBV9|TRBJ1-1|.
ASSVAAVSYGAPMNTEAF
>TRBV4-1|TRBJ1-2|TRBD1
ASSQDNRYRGLGYT
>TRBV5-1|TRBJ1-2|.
ASSPAGNGYT
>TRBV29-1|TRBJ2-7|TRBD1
SVPGQSRYEQY
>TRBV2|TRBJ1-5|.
ASSPGTKGQPQH